One sample yielded the 29 T cell receptor beta chains listed below, sequenced in a study of T cells after yellow fever vaccination. TCRdb redid the calling of the 5' RACE reads with MiXCR, one entry per CDR3 protein. The table includes around 180,000 distinct CDR3 sequences, approximately 6.2% detected once. Sequencing used CD4+ T cells sorted from PBMCs, obtained on the day of the first yellow fever vaccination. The receptors were gathered from a man aged 18 to 30 who received the YFV17D yellow fever vaccine.

There are a few counts of this clonotype. This chain connects TRBV11-2 to TRBJ1-2; D remains ambiguous. From germline, CDR1 is SGHAT and CDR2 FQNNGV. Trimming pared 5 bases from V and 0 bases from J, leaving 10 bases between. CDR3 size: 14 residues. The CDR3 nucleotides read TGTGCCAGCAGCGGGTCGTTCCCTAACTATGGCTACACCTTC. It encodes CASSGSFPNYGYTF.

A few counts support this clonotype. The chain couples TRBV4-3 to TRBJ2-5; D might be TRBD1 or TRBD2, each matching 5 bases. CDR1 is LGHNA and CDR2 is YSLEER in the germline V gene. This CDR3 is built from 14 residues. Trimming took off 4 bases at V and 4 bases at J, with 13 bases between the two ends. The CDR3: CASSLNPGPETQYF. The DNA of the CDR3 is TGCGCCAGCAGCCTCAACCCGGGGCCAGAGACCCAGTACTTC.

This clonotype was recorded at least ten times. The rearrangement uses TRBV4-2 and TRBJ2-5, with D maybe TRBD2 (5 bases). Germline CDR1 reads LGHNA; CDR2 reads YNFKEQ. This CDR3 is 13 amino acids long. V lost 0 bases and J 9 bases, leaving 11 bases between the germline ends. The CDR3 sequence is CASSQDRRSAQYF. CDR3 DNA: TGTGCCAGCAGCCAAGATAGGAGGTCGGCCCAGTACTTC.

This clonotype was seen at least ten times. The V call is TRBV29-1, the J call TRBJ2-1; D tentatively fits TRBD1 or TRBD2 (5 bases each). Trimming removed 7 bases from V and 4 bases from J, with 14 bases in between. The V gene's germline CDR1 is SQVTM and CDR2 ANQGSEA. This CDR3 has 13 amino acids. CDR3 nucleotide sequence: TGCAGCGCGGTGGGGACGGGGTACAATGAGCAGTTCTTC. Residues: CSAVGTGYNEQFF.

V is TRBV9 and J is TRBJ1-1; D gene unclear. Trimming pared 0 bases from V and 0 bases from J, leaving 15 bases between. This CDR3 is 17 amino acids long. Looked up from germline, CDR1 is SGDLS and CDR2 is YYNGEE. The CDR3 bases are TGTGCCAGCAGCGTAGGATTCTCGGCGGGGATGAACACTGAAGCTTTCTTT. Protein sequence: CASSVGFSAGMNTEAFF.

This clonotype was seen repeatedly, ten times or more. The chain couples TRBV5-1 to TRBJ1-6; D is undetermined. Germline CDR1 SGHRS, CDR2 YFSETQ. CDR3 size: 16 residues. V dropped 0 bases and J dropped 3 bases, with 10 bases sitting between them. For the CDR3, the DNA is TGCGCCAGCAGCTTGGCCAATGACGGCTATAATTCACCCCTCCACTTT. It yields the protein CASSLANDGYNSPLHF.

This clonotype came up a few times. The genes are TRBV20-1 and TRBJ2-5, with D possibly matching TRBD2 (5 bases). There are 13 residues in the CDR3. V was pared by 6 bases and J by 4 bases, with 15 bases between. The V gene's germline CDR1 is DFQATT and CDR2 SNEGSKA (reference sequence). The CDR3 spells CSAKRSVAETQYF. As DNA, the CDR3 is TGCAGTGCCAAGCGTAGCGTGGCAGAGACCCAGTACTTC.

This clonotype was detected a few times. The rearrangement links TRBV5-6 to TRBJ1-2; D not certain. In germline, CDR1 is SGHDT, CDR2 YYEEEE. Trimming pared 0 bases from V and 6 bases from J, leaving 6 bases between. The CDR3 loop spans 12 amino acids. In DNA, the CDR3 is TGTGCCAGCAGCTTGGTAGGTCATGGCTACACCTTC. Encoded protein: CASSLVGHGYTF.

The chain couples TRBV18 to TRBJ2-5; possible D gene TRBD1, 6 bases. CDR3 length equals 14 residues. Germline V lookup: CDR1 KGHSH, CDR2 LQKENI. V lost 3 bases and J lost 1, with 9 bases in between. CDR3 region: CASSPRQVQETQYF. The CDR3 bases are TGTGCCAGCTCACCTAGACAGGTCCAAGAGACCCAGTACTTC.

This clonotype was observed at least ten times. This rearrangement joins TRBV20-1 to TRBJ2-3, with TRBD2 matching over 7 bases. The CDR3 has 15 amino acids. The junction had 14 bases not matched to a gene; V was cut back by 5 bases and J by 6 bases. Germline loops: CDR1 DFQATT, CDR2 SNEGSKA (reference sequence). The CDR3 DNA sequence: TGCAGTGCTCGACCTAGACTAGCCCCTTGGGATACGCAGTATTTT. Its translation is CSARPRLAPWDTQYF.

This clonotype was seen more than once but under ten times. The chain combines TRBV2 with TRBJ2-1, with 13 bases aligning to TRBD2. The CDR3 contains 14 residues. Per the germline V gene, CDR1 is SNHLY and CDR2 is FYNNEI. J was trimmed by 10 bases and V by 6 bases; bases with no gene match: 6. DNA of the CDR3: TGTGCCAGCAGGACTAGCGGGGGGCCGCTGGAGCAGTTCTTC. Protein: CASRTSGGPLEQFF.

This clonotype has a count of ten or more. The V gene is TRBV2, the J gene TRBJ2-2, with 10 bases matching TRBD2. Germline CDR1 is SNHLY and CDR2 is FYNNEI. The CDR3 has 14 residues. V lost 6 bases, J lost 5 bases, and 3 bases stayed unmatched. The CDR3 sequence: CASSILAGTGELFF. CDR3 DNA sequence: TGTGCCAGCAGCATACTAGCGGGGACCGGGGAGCTGTTTTTT.

This clonotype was detected ten times or more. V usage is TRBV29-1 and J usage is TRBJ2-1; TRBD2 is a possible D gene (5 bases). The CDR3 totals 11 residues. Germline CDR1 SQVTM, CDR2 ANQGSEA. V lost 0 bases and J 12 bases, leaving 9 bases between the germline ends. Here the CDR3 DNA reads TGCAGCGTTGAAGATCTTGGAGGGCAGTTCTTC. This sequence encodes CSVEDLGGQFF.

This clonotype was observed a few times. V is TRBV3-1 and J is TRBJ2-5; either TRBD1 or TRBD2 may fit D (5 bases each). The CDR3 is 12 residues long. Trimming removed 4 bases at V and 10 bases at J, with 13 bases between. CDR1 LGHDT and CDR2 YNNKEL come from the germline V gene (reference sequence). CDR3 region: CASSPQRGVQYF. CDR3 nucleotide sequence: TGTGCCAGCAGCCCTCAAAGAGGGGTCCAGTACTTC.

This clonotype showed up just a few times. The rearrangement links TRBV2 to TRBJ2-2; 7 nucleotides align to TRBD2. CDR1 and CDR2 (germline): SNHLY, FYNNEI. The CDR3 has 16 residues. The ends lost 6 bases at V and 2 bases at J; junction bases unmatched: 9. The CDR3 region is CASRVPGTINTGELFF. The CDR3 nucleotides read TGTGCCAGCAGGGTACCCGGGACTATTAACACCGGGGAGCTGTTTTTT.

V is TRBV28 and J is TRBJ1-5, with D unresolved. Deletions cut 3 bases from V and 11 bases from J, with 17 bases between. CDR1 is MDHEN and CDR2 is SYDVKM in the germline V gene. The CDR3 has 14 residues. The CDR3 coding sequence is TGTGCCAGCAGTTTCGCACTTGGGCTAGGAGCCCAGCATTTT. Protein: CASSFALGLGAQHF.

This clonotype was detected only a few times. The rearrangement uses TRBV2 and TRBJ1-2; possible D gene TRBD1, 6 bases. Trimming shortened V by 0 bases and J by 8 bases, and 10 bases separated the two germline ends. The germline V gene encodes CDR1 SNHLY and CDR2 FYNNEI. CDR3 length: 13 residues. The CDR3 nucleotides read TGTGCCAGCAGTGAAGCGGGGGCAGGGGGCTACACCTTC. Translation gives CASSEAGAGGYTF.

This clonotype was recorded at least ten times. V is TRBV29-1 and J is TRBJ2-7; no reliable D call. The V gene's germline CDR1 is SQVTM and CDR2 ANQGSEA. The V end was cut by 6 bases, the J end by 2 bases, with 14 bases between. The CDR3 covers 13 residues. CDR3 coding DNA: TGCAGCGTCCGTAGTTCCAGAGCCTACGAGCAGTACTTC. Translated, it gives CSVRSSRAYEQYF.

This clonotype was counted at least ten times. V usage is TRBV12-3 or TRBV12-4 and J usage is TRBJ2-5; 10 nucleotides match TRBD1. V lost 5 bases, J lost 1 base, and 4 bases stayed unmatched. This CDR3 has 15 amino acids. CDR3 sequence reads: CASSPWTGGQETQYF. Here the CDR3 DNA reads TGTGCCAGCAGTCCCTGGACAGGGGGCCAAGAGACCCAGTACTTC.

This clonotype was seen a few times. The chain recombines TRBV11-1 with TRBJ2-4; D assignment may be TRBD1 or TRBD2 (5 bases each). CDR3 length: 14 amino acids. The V and J ends lost 4 bases and 7 bases respectively, with 14 bases between them. Germline CDR1 is SGHAT and CDR2 is FQDESV (reference sequence). The CDR3 region is CASSSPGTRNIQYF. DNA of the CDR3: TGTGCCAGCAGCTCACCCGGGACCAGGAACATTCAGTACTTC.

This clonotype was counted ten times or more. The chain joins TRBV18 to TRBJ1-3; D remains unclear. Per the germline V gene, CDR1 is KGHSH and CDR2 is LQKENI. V was shortened by 0 bases and J by 3 bases, with 9 bases between the two germline ends. The CDR3 covers 15 residues. The CDR3 DNA is TGTGCCAGCTCACCACCGGGGTACAATGGAAACACCATATATTTT. Translated: CASSPPGYNGNTIYF.

The CDR3 nucleotides are TGTGCCAGCAGTCAGGACCAAGCTGCTGATAGCAATCAGCCCCAGCATTTT. It translates to CASSQDQAADSNQPQHF. The J gene is TRBJ1-5, the V gene TRBV6-5; no definite D call. The CDR3 has 17 residues. V was cut by 5 bases and J by 0 bases, with 17 bases left in between. Looked up from germline, CDR1 is MNHEY and CDR2 is SVGAGI.

There are many counts of this clonotype. V is TRBV12-3 or TRBV12-4 and J is TRBJ2-2; 8 nucleotides match TRBD1. With 9 bases clipped from V and 4 bases from J, the junction kept 16 bases outside the gene matches. The CDR3 loop spans 17 amino acids. CDR3 sequence: CASKPPAGTGRTGELFF. The CDR3 DNA sequence: TGTGCCAGTAAACCGCCCGCCGGGACAGGACGCACCGGGGAGCTGTTTTTT.

This clonotype was seen ten or more times. The genes are TRBV20-1 and TRBJ2-4, with D perhaps matching TRBD2 (6 bases). Germline lookup yields CDR1 DFQATT and CDR2 SNEGSKA (reference sequence). With 6 bases removed from V and 7 bases from J, the gap between germline ends came to 13 bases. CDR3 size: 12 residues. CDR3 DNA sequence: TGCAGTGCACAGAGAAGCGGGAACATTCAGTACTTC. Protein: CSAQRSGNIQYF.

There are many counts of this clonotype. At one of its ends the junction is not consistent with the germline gene, which may arise from a read error. V is TRBV20-1 and J is TRBJ2-5, with 13 bases that match TRBD2. Germline lookup yields CDR1 DFQATT and CDR2 SNEGSKA (reference sequence). CDR3 size: 12 residues. The CDR3 sequence: CSARVLAGGLDF. DNA for the CDR3: TGCAGTGCTAGAGTACTAGCGGGGGGGTTGGACTTC.

This clonotype showed up just a few times. The V gene is TRBV7-8, the J gene TRBJ1-5; maybe TRBD1 (5 bases). V was trimmed by 1 base and J by 1 base, leaving 11 bases between them. The CDR3 contains 16 residues. From germline, CDR1 is SGHVS and CDR2 FQNEAQ. The CDR3 protein is CASSLGGTGSNQPQHF. The CDR3 DNA reads as TGTGCCAGCAGCTTAGGCGGCACAGGCAGCAATCAGCCCCAGCATTTT.

This clonotype was found many times. The rearrangement joins TRBV5-1 to TRBJ1-5; a possible D gene is TRBD1 (6 bases). CDR3 length: 14 residues. The V end lost 2 bases, the J end lost 3 bases, and 9 bases lay between the germline ends. Per germline, CDR1 SGHRS and CDR2 YFSETQ. CDR3 residues: CASSFGTPNQPQHF. DNA of the CDR3: TGCGCCAGCAGCTTCGGGACACCCAATCAGCCCCAGCATTTT.

V is TRBV5-1 and J is TRBJ1-3, with a possible D match to TRBD1 (5 bases). This CDR3 comprises 16 residues. V was shortened by 0 bases and J by 4 bases, with 14 bases between the two germline ends. Germline CDR1 is SGHRS and CDR2 is YFSETQ. The CDR3 protein is CASSLDPGYTGNTIYF. The CDR3 region has the DNA TGCGCCAGCAGCTTGGACCCAGGGTATACCGGAAACACCATATATTTT.

This clonotype was found a few times. The CDR3, as DNA: TGTGCCAGCAGCTTAATGGCCGGGGGAAATCAGCCCCAGCATTTT. This gives the protein CASSLMAGGNQPQHF. The rearrangement links TRBV7-2 to TRBJ1-5; D perhaps matches TRBD1 (5 bases). V lost 2 bases and J 4 bases, leaving 12 bases between the germline ends. CDR3 size: 15 residues. The V gene's germline CDR1 is SGHTA and CDR2 FQGNSA.